This TCR beta chain was captured in a study of TIL therapy for anti-PD-1-resistant metastatic lung cancer. Study conclusions and caveats: After infusion, TIL clonotypes partly replaced peripheral T cells and declined over months. Treatment-naive, never-smoker and oncogene-addicted patients were overrepresented in this highly selected cohort.

This CDR3 has 14 amino acids. V was cut by 5 bases and J by 1 base, with 11 bases left in between. CDR1 and CDR2 from the germline V gene are SGHNT and YENEEA. To note about this clone: The antigen is unknown.

This was the immunoSEQ v3 assay. Assay used: immunoSEQ multiplex PCR; TCRdb lists only in-frame clones, some missing. This table holds 16,000 or so clones, approximately 74% found once. Stated time point: pre-treatment sample, taken before nivolumab and TIL therapy. Enrollment ran from late 2017 to early 2020. The chain combines TRBV11-3 with TRBJ2-5, with no clear D. Sample: blood, taken at baseline. This TCR came from a person between 30 and 79 years old with non-small cell lung cancer. This CDR3 reads CASSPRSAQETQYF. In nucleotides, the CDR3 is TGTGCCAGCAGCCCACGCTCCGCCCAAGAGACCCAGTACTTC.